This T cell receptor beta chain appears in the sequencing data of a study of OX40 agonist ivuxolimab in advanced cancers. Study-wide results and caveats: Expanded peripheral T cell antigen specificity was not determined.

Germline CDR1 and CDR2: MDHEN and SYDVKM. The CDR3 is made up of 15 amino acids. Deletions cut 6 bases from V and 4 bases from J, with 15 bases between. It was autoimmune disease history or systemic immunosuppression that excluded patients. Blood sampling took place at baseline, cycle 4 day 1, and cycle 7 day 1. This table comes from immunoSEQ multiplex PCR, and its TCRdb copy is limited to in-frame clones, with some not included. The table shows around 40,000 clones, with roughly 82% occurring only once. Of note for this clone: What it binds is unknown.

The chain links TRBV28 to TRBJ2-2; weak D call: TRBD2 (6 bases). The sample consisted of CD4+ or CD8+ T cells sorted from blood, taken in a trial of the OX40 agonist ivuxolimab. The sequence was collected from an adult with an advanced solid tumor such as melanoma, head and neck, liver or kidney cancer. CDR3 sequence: CASRSQKAGTGELFF. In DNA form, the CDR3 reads TGTGCCAGCAGGTCGCAAAAAGCGGGCACCGGGGAGCTGTTTTTT.